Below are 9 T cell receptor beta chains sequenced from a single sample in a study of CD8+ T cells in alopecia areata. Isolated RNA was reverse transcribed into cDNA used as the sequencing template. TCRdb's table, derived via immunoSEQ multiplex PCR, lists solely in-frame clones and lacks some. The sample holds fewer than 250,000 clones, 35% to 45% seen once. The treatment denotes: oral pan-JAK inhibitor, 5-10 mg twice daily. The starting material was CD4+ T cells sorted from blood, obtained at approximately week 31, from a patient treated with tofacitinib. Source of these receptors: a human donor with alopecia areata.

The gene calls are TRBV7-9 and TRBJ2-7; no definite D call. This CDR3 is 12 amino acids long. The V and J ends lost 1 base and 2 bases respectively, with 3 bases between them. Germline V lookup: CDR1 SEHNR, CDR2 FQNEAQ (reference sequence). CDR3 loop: CASSLETYEQYF. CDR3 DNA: TGTGCCAGCAGCTTAGAGACCTACGAGCAGTACTTC.

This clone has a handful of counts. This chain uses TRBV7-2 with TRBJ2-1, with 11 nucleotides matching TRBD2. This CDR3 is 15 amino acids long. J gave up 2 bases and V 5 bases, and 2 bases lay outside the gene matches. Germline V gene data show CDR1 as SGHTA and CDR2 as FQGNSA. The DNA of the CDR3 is TGTGCCAGCAGCATTAGCGGGGGGGCCTACAATGAGCAGTTCTTC. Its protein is CASSISGGAYNEQFF.

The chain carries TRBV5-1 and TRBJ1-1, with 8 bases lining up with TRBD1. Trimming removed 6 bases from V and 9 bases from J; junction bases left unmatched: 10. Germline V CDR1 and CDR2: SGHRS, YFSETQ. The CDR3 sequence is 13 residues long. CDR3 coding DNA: TGCGCCAGCAAGGCGGACAGGGAAGAAAAAGCTTTCTTT. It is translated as CASKADREEKAFF.

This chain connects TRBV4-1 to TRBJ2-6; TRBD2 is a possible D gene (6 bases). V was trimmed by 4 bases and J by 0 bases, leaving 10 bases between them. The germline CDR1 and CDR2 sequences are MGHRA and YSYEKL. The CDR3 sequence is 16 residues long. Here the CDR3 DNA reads TGCGCCAGCAGCCGAGGGGAGGTCTCTGGGGCCAACGTCCTGACTTTC. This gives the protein CASSRGEVSGANVLTF.

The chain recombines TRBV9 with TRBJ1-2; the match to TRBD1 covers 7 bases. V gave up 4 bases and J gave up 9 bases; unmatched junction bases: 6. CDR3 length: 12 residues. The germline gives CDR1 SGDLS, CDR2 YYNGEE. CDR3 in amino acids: CASSPGTVSYTF. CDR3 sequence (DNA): TGTGCCAGCAGCCCCGGGACAGTCAGCTACACCTTC.

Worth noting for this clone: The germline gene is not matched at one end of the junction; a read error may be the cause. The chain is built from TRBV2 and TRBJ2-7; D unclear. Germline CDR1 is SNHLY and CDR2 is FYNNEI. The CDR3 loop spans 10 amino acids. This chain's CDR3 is CASSLQTLNF. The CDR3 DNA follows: TGTGCCAGCAGTTTACAGACGTTGAACTTC.

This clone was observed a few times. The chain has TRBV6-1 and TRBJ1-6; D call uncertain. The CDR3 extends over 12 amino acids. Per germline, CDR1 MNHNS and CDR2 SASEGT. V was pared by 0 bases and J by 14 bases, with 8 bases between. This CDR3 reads CASSEAYLALHF. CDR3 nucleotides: TGTGCCAGCAGTGAAGCGTATCTGGCCCTCCACTTT.

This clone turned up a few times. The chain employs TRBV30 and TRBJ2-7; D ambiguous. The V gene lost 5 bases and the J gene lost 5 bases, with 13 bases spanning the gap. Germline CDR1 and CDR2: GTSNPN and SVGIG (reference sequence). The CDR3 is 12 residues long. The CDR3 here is CAWSLPGHEQYF. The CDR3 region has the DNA TGTGCCTGGTCCCTACCCGGCCACGAGCAGTACTTC.

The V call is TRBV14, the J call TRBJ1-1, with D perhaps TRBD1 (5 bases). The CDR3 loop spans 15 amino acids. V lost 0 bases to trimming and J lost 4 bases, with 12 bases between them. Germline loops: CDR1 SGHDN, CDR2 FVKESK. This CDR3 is CASSQDLSGGTEAFF. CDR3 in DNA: TGTGCCAGCAGCCAAGATCTGTCCGGGGGCACTGAAGCTTTCTTT.